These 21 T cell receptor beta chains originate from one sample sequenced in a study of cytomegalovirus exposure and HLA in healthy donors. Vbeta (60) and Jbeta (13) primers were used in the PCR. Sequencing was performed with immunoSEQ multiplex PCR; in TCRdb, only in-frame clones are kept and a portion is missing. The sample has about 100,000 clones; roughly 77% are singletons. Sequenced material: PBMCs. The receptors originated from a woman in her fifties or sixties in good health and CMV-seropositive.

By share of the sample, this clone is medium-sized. The CDR3 loop is CAAEAGEKLFF. DNA of the CDR3: TGTGCCGCTGAGGCAGGGGAAAAACTGTTTTTT. The V call is TRBV7-9, the J call TRBJ1-4; possible D gene TRBD1, 5 bases. Germline V lookup: CDR1 SEHNR, CDR2 FQNEAQ (reference sequence). This CDR3 is built from 11 residues. V was trimmed by 11 bases and J by 8 bases, leaving 12 bases between them.

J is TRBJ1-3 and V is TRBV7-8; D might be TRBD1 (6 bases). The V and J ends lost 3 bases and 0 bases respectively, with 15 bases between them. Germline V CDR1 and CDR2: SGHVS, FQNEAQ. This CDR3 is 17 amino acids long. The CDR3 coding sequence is TGTGCCAGCAGCTTTCAAACTGGACAGATCTCTGGAAACACCATATATTTT. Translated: CASSFQTGQISGNTIYF.

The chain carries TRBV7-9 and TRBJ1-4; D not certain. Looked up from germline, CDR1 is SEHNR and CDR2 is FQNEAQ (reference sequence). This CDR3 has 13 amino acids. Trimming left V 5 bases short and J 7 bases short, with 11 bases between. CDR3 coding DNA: TGTGCCAGCAGCCCCTACGGGGTTGAAAAACTGTTTTTT. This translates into CASSPYGVEKLFF.

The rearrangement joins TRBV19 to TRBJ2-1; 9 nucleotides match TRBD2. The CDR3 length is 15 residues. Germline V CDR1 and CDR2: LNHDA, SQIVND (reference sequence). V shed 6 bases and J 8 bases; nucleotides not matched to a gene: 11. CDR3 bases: TGTGCCAGTAGCGTATCGGCTAGCGGGGCCTATGAGCAGTTCTTC. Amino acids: CASSVSASGAYEQFF.

The CDR3: CASSLWPLETGIGQYF. DNA for the CDR3: TGTGCCAGCAGCTTATGGCCCTTAGAGACGGGAATTGGGCAGTACTTC. This sequence joins TRBV7-6 and TRBJ2-7; D might be TRBD2 (5 bases). Trimming removed 2 bases at V and 9 bases at J, with 23 bases between. CDR1 is SGHVS, CDR2 FNYEAQ, per germline. CDR3 length equals 16 residues.

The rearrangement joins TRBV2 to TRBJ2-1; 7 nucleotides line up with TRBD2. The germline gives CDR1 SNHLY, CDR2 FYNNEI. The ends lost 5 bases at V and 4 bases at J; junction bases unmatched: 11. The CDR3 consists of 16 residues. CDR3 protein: CASSSSPSGSYNEQFF. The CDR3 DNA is TGTGCCAGCAGTTCTTCCCCTAGCGGCAGTTACAATGAGCAGTTCTTC.

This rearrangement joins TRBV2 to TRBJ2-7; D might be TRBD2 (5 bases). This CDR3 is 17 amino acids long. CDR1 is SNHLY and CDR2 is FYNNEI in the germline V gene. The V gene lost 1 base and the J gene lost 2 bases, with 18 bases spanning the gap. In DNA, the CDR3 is TGTGCCAGCAGTGAAGGCCCGAGAACCTTACTAGCCTACGAGCAGTACTTC. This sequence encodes CASSEGPRTLLAYEQYF.

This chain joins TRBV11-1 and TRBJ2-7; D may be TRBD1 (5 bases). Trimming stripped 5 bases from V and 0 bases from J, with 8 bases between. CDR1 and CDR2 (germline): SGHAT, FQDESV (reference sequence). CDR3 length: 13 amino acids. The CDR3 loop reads CASSQGSSYEQYF. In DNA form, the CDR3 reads TGTGCCAGCAGCCAGGGTAGCTCCTACGAGCAGTACTTC. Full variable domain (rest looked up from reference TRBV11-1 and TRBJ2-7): EAEVAQSPRYKITEKSQAVAFWCDPISGHATLYWYRQILGQGPELLVQFQDESVVDDSQLPKDRFSAERLKGVDSTLKIQPAELGDSAMYLCASSQGSSYEQYFGPGTRLTVT.

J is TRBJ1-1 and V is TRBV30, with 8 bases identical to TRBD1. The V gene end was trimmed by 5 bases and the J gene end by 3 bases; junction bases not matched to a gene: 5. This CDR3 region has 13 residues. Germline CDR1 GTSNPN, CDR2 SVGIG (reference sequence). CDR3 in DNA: TGTGCCTGGGGCGGACAGGGTGACACTGAAGCTTTCTTT. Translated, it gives CAWGGQGDTEAFF.

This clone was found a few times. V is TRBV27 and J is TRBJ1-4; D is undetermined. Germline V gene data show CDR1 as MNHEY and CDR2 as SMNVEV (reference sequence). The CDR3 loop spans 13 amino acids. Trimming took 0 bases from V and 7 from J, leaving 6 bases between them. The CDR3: CASSLSTGEKLFF. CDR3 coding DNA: TGTGCCAGCAGTTTATCCACGGGTGAAAAACTGTTTTTT.

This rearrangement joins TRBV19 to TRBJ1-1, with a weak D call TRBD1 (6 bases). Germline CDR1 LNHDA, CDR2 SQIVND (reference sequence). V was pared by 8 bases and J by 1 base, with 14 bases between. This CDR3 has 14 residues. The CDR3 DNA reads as TGTGCCAGTTTTACAGGGTACGGGAACACTGAAGCTTTCTTT. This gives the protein CASFTGYGNTEAFF.

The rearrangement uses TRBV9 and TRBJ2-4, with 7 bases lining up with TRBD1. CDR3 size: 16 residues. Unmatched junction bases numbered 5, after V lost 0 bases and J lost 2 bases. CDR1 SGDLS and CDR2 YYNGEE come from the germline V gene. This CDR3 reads CASSVEGGSSKNIQYF. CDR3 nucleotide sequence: TGTGCCAGCAGCGTAGAAGGGGGCAGCTCCAAAAACATTCAGTACTTC.

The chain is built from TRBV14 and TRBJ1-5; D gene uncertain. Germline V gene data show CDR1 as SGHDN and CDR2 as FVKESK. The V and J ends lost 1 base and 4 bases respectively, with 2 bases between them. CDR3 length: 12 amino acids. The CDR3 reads CASSQANQPQHF. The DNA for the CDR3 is TGTGCCAGCAGCCAAGCGAATCAGCCCCAGCATTTT.

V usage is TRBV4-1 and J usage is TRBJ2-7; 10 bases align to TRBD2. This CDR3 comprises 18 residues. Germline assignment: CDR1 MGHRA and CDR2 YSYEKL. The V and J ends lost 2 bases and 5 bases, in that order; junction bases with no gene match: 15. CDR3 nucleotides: TGCGCCAGCAGCCAAAGCCCCGGGGGACTAGCGTATCCGGACGAGCAGTACTTC. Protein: CASSQSPGGLAYPDEQYF.

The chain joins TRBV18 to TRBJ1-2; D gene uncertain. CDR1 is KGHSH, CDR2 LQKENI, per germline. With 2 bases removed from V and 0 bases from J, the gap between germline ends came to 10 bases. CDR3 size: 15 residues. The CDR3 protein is CASSPVEAPNYGYTF. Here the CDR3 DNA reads TGTGCCAGCTCACCAGTAGAGGCACCTAACTATGGCTACACCTTC. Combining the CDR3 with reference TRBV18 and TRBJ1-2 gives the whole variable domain NAGVMQNPRHLVRRRGQEARLRCSPMKGHSHVYWYRQLPEEGLKFMVYLQKENIIDESGMPKERFSAEFPKEGPSILRIQQVVRGDSAAYFCASSPVEAPNYGYTFGSGTRLTVV.

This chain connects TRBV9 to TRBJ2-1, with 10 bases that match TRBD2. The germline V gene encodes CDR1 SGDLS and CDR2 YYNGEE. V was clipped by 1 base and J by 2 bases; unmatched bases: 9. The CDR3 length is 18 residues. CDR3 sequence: CASSVIASGGPPYNEQFF. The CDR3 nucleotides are TGTGCCAGCAGCGTAATTGCTAGCGGGGGCCCTCCCTACAATGAGCAGTTCTTC.

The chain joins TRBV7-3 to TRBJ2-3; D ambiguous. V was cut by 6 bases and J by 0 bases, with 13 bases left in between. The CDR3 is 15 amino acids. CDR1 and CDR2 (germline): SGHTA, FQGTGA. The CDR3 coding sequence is TGTGCCAGCAGTTTTATATCCGGGAGCACAGATACGCAGTATTTT. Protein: CASSFISGSTDTQYF.

The CDR3 here is CASRVRDSQGQYF. The DNA for the CDR3 is TGTGCCAGCAGGGTTAGGGACTCCCAGGGACAGTACTTC. This chain joins TRBV2 and TRBJ2-7, with D perhaps matching TRBD2 (6 bases). This CDR3 is 13 amino acids long. Germline V gene lookup returns CDR1 SNHLY and CDR2 FYNNEI. Trimming removed 6 bases from V and 10 bases from J, with 19 bases in between.

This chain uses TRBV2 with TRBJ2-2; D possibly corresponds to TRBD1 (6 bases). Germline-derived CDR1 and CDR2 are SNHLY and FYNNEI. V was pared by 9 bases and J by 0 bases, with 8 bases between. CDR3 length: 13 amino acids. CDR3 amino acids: CARWTANTGELFF. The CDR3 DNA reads TGTGCCAGATGGACAGCGAACACCGGGGAGCTGTTTTTT.

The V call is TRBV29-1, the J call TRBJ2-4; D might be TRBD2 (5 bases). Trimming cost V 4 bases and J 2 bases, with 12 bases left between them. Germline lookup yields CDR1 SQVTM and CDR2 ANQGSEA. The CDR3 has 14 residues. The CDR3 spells CSVAPRETKNIQYF. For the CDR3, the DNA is TGCAGCGTTGCCCCTAGGGAGACCAAAAACATTCAGTACTTC. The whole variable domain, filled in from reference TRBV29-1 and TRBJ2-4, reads SAVISQKPSRDICQRGTSLTIQCQVDSQVTMMFWYRQQPGQSLTLIATANQGSEATYESGFVIDKFPISRPNLTFSTLTVSNMSPEDSSIYLCSVAPRETKNIQYFGAGTRLSVL.

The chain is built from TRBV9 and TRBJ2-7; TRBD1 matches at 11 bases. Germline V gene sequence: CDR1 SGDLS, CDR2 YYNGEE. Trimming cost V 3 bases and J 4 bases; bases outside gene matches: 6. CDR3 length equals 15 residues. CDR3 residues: CASSGRDRGKYEQYF. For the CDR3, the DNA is TGTGCCAGCAGCGGCCGGGACAGGGGGAAATACGAGCAGTACTTC.